This T cell receptor beta chain was recorded in a study of blood T cell repertoires in COVID-19. Cohort allocation depended upon clinical history that participants reported. Original processing notes: Amplification from reference gene primers served as the basis for estimated nucleated cell counts. Some clones are missing from TCRdb's copy, which holds only in-frame ones; the method was immunoSEQ multiplex PCR. V and J calls and clone size follow that table, whereas D and trimming were derived from the DNA. Among some 380,000 clones, 70% to 90% were seen once, and the ten largest hold 2% to 2.5%. This clone was observed a handful of times. This CDR3 is 15 amino acids long. Trimming took 7 bases from V and 5 from J; bases not matched to a gene: 8. The V gene's germline CDR1 is LGHNA and CDR2 YNFKEQ.

Sequencing was performed on PBMCs or T cells enriched from blood (not recorded which). This chain joins TRBV4-2 and TRBJ2-1, with 10 positions matching TRBD2. This clonotype originated in a woman aged 40 to 50 with acute COVID-19. CDR3 sequence (DNA): TGTGCCAGCACCATTAGCGGGGGGCACGACAATGAGCAGTTCTTC. Translated, it gives CASTISGGHDNEQFF.